The following is a T cell receptor beta chain sequence with its context. Its specificity is unknown. This sample is part of a study of T cell responses to AZD1222 COVID-19 vaccine. Findings and limits, study-wide: Only six individuals given AZD1222 were seropositive at baseline.

Using immunoSEQ multiplex PCR, the repertoire was profiled, and TCRdb retains in-frame clones only, with some absent. Of about 35,000 clones listed, approximately 90% are singletons. Germline values: CDR1 MNHEY, CDR2 SMNVEV (reference sequence). The CDR3 covers 16 residues. V dropped 5 bases and J dropped 0 bases, with 14 bases sitting between them. Both about-4-week and about-12-week second-dose recipients were combined. This material consisted of peripheral blood, taken 28 days after the second AZD1222 dose. The clonotype comes from an adult who received the AZD1222 COVID-19 vaccine. The chain combines TRBV27 with TRBJ1-5, with D maybe TRBD1 (5 bases). CDR3 residues: CASSKTVGYSNQPQHF. The DNA of the CDR3 is TGTGCCAGCAGTAAGACAGTCGGCTATAGCAATCAGCCCCAGCATTTT.